Here is one TCR beta chain with its context. Its antigen is currently unknown. The data stem from a study of post-analysis software for immune sequencing data. Study overall: Disease courses included relapsing-remitting, secondary progressive and progressive-relapsing multiple sclerosis. Study outcomes and limitations: In multiple sclerosis, normalized Chao1 diversity was significantly below that of controls. Strong co-clustering by F measure was evident for samples that had been prepared in the same batch. Elevated frequency relative to controls characterized four or five TRBV segments in patients, TRBV5-6, TRBV5-1 and TRBV20-1 among them.

Germline V gene data show CDR1 as SGHAT and CDR2 as FQNNGV. J was trimmed by 3 bases and V by 3 bases; bases with no gene match: 12. The CDR3 extends over 17 amino acids. Carried by the TCR beta cDNA libraries were unique molecular identifiers. With about 0.95 to 11 million T cells as the source, roughly 500,000 cDNA molecules resulted. TCRdb redid the calling of the PCR reads with MiXCR, one entry per CDR3 protein. The table shows 450,000 to 700,000 distinct CDR3 sequences, with roughly 45% occurring only once. The sequence was obtained from a girl aged 5-17 years with multiple sclerosis. V is TRBV11-2 and J is TRBJ2-3; TRBD2 aligns across 7 bases. Sequencing was performed on blood. The CDR3 nucleotides are TGTGCCAGCAGCTTTATCAGCTGGCGGGAGAAAACAGATACGCAGTATTTT. Translation gives CASSFISWREKTDTQYF.